These 29 T cell receptor beta chains came from one sample sequenced in a study of T cells after yellow fever vaccination. TCRdb itself ran the 5' RACE reads through MiXCR, one entry per CDR3 protein. Here the sample spans 450,000 to 550,000 distinct CDR3 sequences, 20% to 25% being singletons. Sequences were derived from PBMCs, sampled roughly 20 days after the first yellow fever vaccination. Source of these receptors: a man between 18 and 35 years old who received the YFV17D yellow fever vaccine.

This clonotype was seen a few times. The chain has TRBV18 and TRBJ1-1; no clear D. Per the germline V gene, CDR1 is KGHSH and CDR2 is LQKENI. This CDR3 region has 14 residues. The ends were cut back, 1 base at V and 1 base at J, with 7 bases in the middle. CDR3 DNA: TGTGCCAGCTCACCACACGAGGGGAACACTGAAGCTTTCTTT. This translates into CASSPHEGNTEAFF.

V usage is TRBV5-6 and J usage is TRBJ1-6; D uncertain. The CDR3 totals 15 residues. V was shortened by 4 bases and J by 7 bases, with 15 bases between the two germline ends. Germline V CDR1 and CDR2: SGHDT, YYEEEE. The CDR3 nucleotides read TGTGCCAGCAGCCGTTATGGCACCTTCAATTCACCCCTCCACTTT. Its translation: CASSRYGTFNSPLHF.

This clonotype was picked up many times. The chain couples TRBV20-1 to TRBJ2-3, with TRBD2 matching 12 bases. The CDR3 is 17 amino acids. The V segment lost 3 bases and the J segment 0 bases; nucleotides outside the gene matches: 7. Germline loops: CDR1 DFQATT, CDR2 SNEGSKA (reference sequence). CDR3 bases: TGCAGTGCTAGGTTTCTAGCGGGGGGGCCCAGCACAGATACGCAGTATTTT. Its protein is CSARFLAGGPSTDTQYF.

The V and J genes are TRBV5-1 and TRBJ2-5; 12 nucleotides match TRBD2. J lost 4 bases, V lost 0 bases, and 10 bases had no gene match. CDR1 SGHRS and CDR2 YFSETQ come from the germline V gene. The CDR3 runs to 18 residues. For the CDR3, the DNA is TGCGCCAGCAGCTTGGTGGCTAGCGGGGGGGCCGAGGGAGAGACCCAGTACTTC. Translated, it gives CASSLVASGGAEGETQYF.

The genes are TRBV18 and TRBJ1-1; 11 bases are a match to TRBD1. V shed 3 bases, J shed 3 bases, and the junction held 6 bases outside the gene matches. Germline V gene lookup returns CDR1 KGHSH and CDR2 LQKENI. This CDR3 spans 16 amino acids. DNA for the CDR3: TGTGCCAGCTCACCCCGGACAGGGGGCTCAGACACTGAAGCTTTCTTT. Its protein is CASSPRTGGSDTEAFF.

This clonotype was counted a few times. The chain carries TRBV20-1 and TRBJ2-4; the D is unclear. V lost 7 bases, J lost 8 bases, and 12 bases lay in between. Germline V gene data show CDR1 as DFQATT and CDR2 as SNEGSKA (reference sequence). The CDR3 consists of 11 residues. The CDR3 loop is CSEKPADIQYF. CDR3 nucleotide sequence: TGCAGTGAGAAACCGGCGGACATTCAGTACTTC.

This clonotype has more than one count but fewer than ten. The chain recombines TRBV6-1 with TRBJ1-1; 7 positions agree with TRBD1. CDR1 and CDR2 (germline): MNHNS, SASEGT. The CDR3 totals 14 residues. J gave up 2 bases and V 6 bases, and 6 bases lay outside the gene matches. The CDR3 reads CASRKQGSNTEAFF. In DNA, the CDR3 is TGTGCCAGCAGGAAACAGGGGTCAAACACTGAAGCTTTCTTT.

This clonotype was seen once. The chain combines TRBV4-3 with TRBJ2-5; D perhaps matches TRBD1 (5 bases). The germline gives CDR1 LGHNA, CDR2 YSLEER. Trimming left V 0 bases short and J 4 bases short, with 15 bases between. The length of the CDR3 is 16 residues. This CDR3 reads CASSQDRAGPGETQYF. In nucleotides, the CDR3 is TGCGCCAGCAGCCAAGACCGGGCAGGGCCCGGAGAGACCCAGTACTTC.

This clonotype was seen only a few times. The chain is built from TRBV18 and TRBJ2-7; TRBD2 might be the D (5 bases). The CDR3 is made up of 13 amino acids. V was clipped by 2 bases and J by 3 bases, with 8 bases between them. The germline V gene has CDR1 KGHSH and CDR2 LQKENI. CDR3 DNA: TGTGCCAGCTCACCAGCAGCGGACTACGAGCAGTACGTC. This codes for CASSPAADYEQYV.

The table lists this clonotype with a few counts. The chain couples TRBV28 to TRBJ1-2, with D possibly TRBD1 on 5 matching bases. The CDR3 has 15 amino acids. V lost 6 bases to trimming and J lost 2 bases, with 16 bases between them. Germline-derived CDR1 and CDR2 are MDHEN and SYDVKM. CDR3 in DNA: TGTGCCAGCAGGTTAACGGCGGGGCCGAACTATGGCTACACCTTC. This sequence encodes CASRLTAGPNYGYTF.

The chain uses TRBV12-3 or TRBV12-4 and TRBJ1-5, with unresolved D. Trimming stripped 6 bases from V and 4 bases from J, with 13 bases between. The CDR3 extends over 14 amino acids. In DNA, the CDR3 is TGTGCCAGCAGAACCGACACCTTTAATCAGCCCCAGCATTTT. Encoded protein: CASRTDTFNQPQHF.

This clonotype was counted between two and nine times. The genes are TRBV3-1 and TRBJ1-2, with D hard to call. The V gene's germline CDR1 is LGHDT and CDR2 YNNKEL (reference sequence). The CDR3 has 13 residues. With 0 bases removed from V and 7 bases from J, the gap between germline ends came to 9 bases. The CDR3 region has the DNA TGTGCCAGCAGCCAAGATCGAGGTTCTGGCTACACCTTC. It yields the protein CASSQDRGSGYTF.

Many counts were recorded for this clonotype. The chain carries TRBV20-1 and TRBJ2-7; no clear D gene. The CDR3 length is 13 residues. Germline values: CDR1 DFQATT, CDR2 SNEGSKA (reference sequence). With 0 bases removed from V and 4 bases from J, the gap between germline ends came to 10 bases. CDR3 region: CSARERTDYEQYF. In DNA, the CDR3 is TGCAGTGCTAGAGAGAGGACGGATTACGAGCAGTACTTC.

In this sample, this clonotype turned up a few times. V usage is TRBV4-3 and J usage is TRBJ1-6; no clear D. This CDR3 comprises 14 residues. Germline V CDR1 and CDR2: LGHNA, YSLEER. Trimming pared 4 bases from V and 7 bases from J, leaving 11 bases between. CDR3 residues: CASSRNRENSPLHF. The CDR3 nucleotides are TGCGCCAGCAGCCGAAATAGGGAGAATTCACCCCTCCACTTT.

The gene calls are TRBV5-1 and TRBJ1-3, with 10 bases that match TRBD1. CDR3 length equals 15 residues. V trimming: 2 bases; J trimming: 9 bases; junction bases outside the gene matches: 8. CDR1 SGHRS and CDR2 YFSETQ come from the germline V gene. The CDR3 nucleotides are TGCGCCAGCAGCTTAGGGACAGGGGACCTCCTCACCATATATTTT. Translating gives CASSLGTGDLLTIYF.

This clonotype was picked up many times. This chain uses TRBV9 with TRBJ2-2; unclear D gene. Between the trimmed V and J ends, which lost 4 bases and 4 bases, there was a span of 11 bases. CDR1 is SGDLS, CDR2 YYNGEE, per germline. The CDR3 sequence is 14 residues long. CDR3 sequence reads: CASSLTQFTGELFF. The DNA of the CDR3 is TGTGCCAGCAGCTTGACTCAGTTCACCGGGGAGCTGTTTTTT.

The chain recombines TRBV12-3 or TRBV12-4 with TRBJ2-3; D is ambiguous. The CDR3 is made up of 12 amino acids. The germline V and J ends were trimmed by 8 bases and 3 bases, with 9 bases remaining between them. The DNA of the CDR3 is TGTGCCAGCGGTGCGATGACAGATACGCAGTATTTT. Protein sequence: CASGAMTDTQYF.

The chain uses TRBV7-6 and TRBJ2-1, with 9 bases identical to TRBD2. In germline, CDR1 is SGHVS, CDR2 FNYEAQ. V shed 4 bases, J shed 6 bases, and the junction held 7 bases outside the gene matches. This CDR3 has 15 residues. CDR3 protein: CASSSDSGGINEQFF. In DNA, the CDR3 is TGTGCCAGCAGCTCCGATAGCGGGGGAATCAATGAGCAGTTCTTC.

The chain combines TRBV4-2 with TRBJ1-2, with D hard to call. Germline V lookup: CDR1 LGHNA, CDR2 YNFKEQ. The CDR3 consists of 15 residues. Trimming shortened V by 1 base and J by 0 bases, and 9 bases separated the two germline ends. CDR3 loop: CASSQVTDANYGYTF. CDR3 nucleotide sequence: TGTGCCAGCAGCCAAGTCACAGATGCTAACTATGGCTACACCTTC.

The chain employs TRBV29-1 and TRBJ1-2; D unresolved. Per the germline V gene, CDR1 is SQVTM and CDR2 is ANQGSEA. The CDR3 is 14 amino acids. V was pared by 3 bases and J by 4 bases, with 15 bases between. CDR3 sequence: CSVDLTQTTYGYTF. The CDR3 DNA is TGCAGCGTTGATCTCACTCAGACCACCTATGGCTACACCTTC.

J is TRBJ2-1 and V is TRBV29-1, with 7 bases identical to TRBD1. The CDR3 runs 12 residues. J was trimmed by 7 bases and V by 5 bases; bases with no gene match: 5. Germline values: CDR1 SQVTM, CDR2 ANQGSEA. CDR3 in amino acids: CSVRQGKNEQFF. The CDR3 DNA is TGCAGCGTTAGACAGGGCAAGAATGAGCAGTTCTTC.

This clonotype was counted a few times. The V and J genes are TRBV6-2 or TRBV6-3 and TRBJ2-1; possibly TRBD1 for D (7 bases). CDR3 length: 14 residues. The V gene lost 10 bases and the J gene lost 0 bases, with 13 bases spanning the gap. In germline, CDR1 is MNHEY, CDR2 SVGEGT. The CDR3 spells CAIRRDSSYNEQFF. As DNA, the CDR3 is TGTGCCATCCGGCGGGACAGCTCCTACAATGAGCAGTTCTTC.

There are a few counts of this clonotype. The chain couples TRBV1 to TRBJ2-7. TRBV1 is a recognized pseudogene. CDR3 length: 11 residues. This chain's CDR3 is CTSSGLYEQYV. The CDR3 coding sequence is TGCACCAGCAGCGGACTCTACGAGCAGTACGTC.

This chain uses TRBV27 with TRBJ1-5; the D is unclear. The ends were cut back, 3 bases at V and 6 bases at J, with 12 bases in the middle. From germline, CDR1 is MNHEY and CDR2 SMNVEV (reference sequence). There are 14 residues in the CDR3. This CDR3 is CASSFGSSGQPQHF. Written as DNA, the CDR3 is TGTGCCAGCAGTTTCGGGAGCAGCGGTCAGCCCCAGCATTTT.

This clonotype has a handful of counts. The genes are TRBV19 and TRBJ2-5; 7 bases fit TRBD1. Germline V lookup: CDR1 LNHDA, CDR2 SQIVND (reference sequence). V shed 6 bases and J 3 bases; nucleotides not matched to a gene: 4. The CDR3 loop spans 13 amino acids. CDR3 region: CASSGTDKETQYF. CDR3 DNA: TGTGCCAGTAGCGGGACAGACAAAGAGACCCAGTACTTC.

J is TRBJ1-1 and V is TRBV7-9, with D unclear. The CDR3 loop spans 15 amino acids. Between the trimmed V and J ends, which lost 5 bases and 3 bases, there was a span of 16 bases. From germline, CDR1 is SEHNR and CDR2 FQNEAQ (reference sequence). CDR3 in amino acids: CASSHIQGMDTEAFF. As DNA, the CDR3 is TGTGCCAGCAGCCATATACAAGGGATGGACACTGAAGCTTTCTTT.

The chain joins TRBV9 to TRBJ2-5, with 7 bases lining up with TRBD2. The CDR3 length is 15 residues. Looked up from germline, CDR1 is SGDLS and CDR2 is YYNGEE. The J segment lost 5 bases and the V segment lost 0 bases, leaving 7 bases of the junction unmatched. In DNA, the CDR3 is TGTGCCAGCAGCGTAGATTACAGGCGGGAGGAGACCCAGTACTTC. Its protein is CASSVDYRREETQYF.

This clonotype was counted a few times. This chain connects TRBV10-3 to TRBJ1-6; D remains ambiguous. The V end was cut by 2 bases, the J end by 6 bases, with 2 bases between. Looked up from germline, CDR1 is ENHRY and CDR2 is SYGVKD. The CDR3 sequence is 12 residues long. The CDR3 is CAISEPNSPLHF. In DNA, the CDR3 is TGTGCCATCAGTGAGCCTAATTCACCCCTCCACTTT.

This clonotype has a handful of counts. In DNA, the CDR3 is TGTGCCAGCAGTTTTACTGGTGTGGAAGGCTACACCTTC. Translating gives CASSFTGVEGYTF. This chain uses TRBV7-2 with TRBJ1-2; D uncertain. CDR3 length: 13 residues. Germline loops: CDR1 SGHTA, CDR2 FQGNSA. The ends were cut back, 6 bases at V and 8 bases at J, with 16 bases in the middle.